The 10 T cell receptor beta chains below come from one sample, sequenced in a study of blood T cell repertoires in COVID-19 (dated by TCRdb to about 2020). The library was produced with the immunoSEQ multiplex PCR assay. The table was pulled from immuneACCESS by TCRdb, which kept in-frame rearrangements only. Such tables lose some clones; where checked, under half of the loss comes from unresolved V genes, and the rest has no known cause. In all, the sample holds over 130,000 clones, and 88% of those were seen once. The biggest ten clones account for roughly 2.5% of the sample. The specimen was peripheral blood. These receptor sequences come from a human donor with COVID-19, enrolled during active disease. The donor label of this sample is uncertain.

This chain uses TRBV19 with TRBJ1-1, with 8 positions matching TRBD1. Germline-derived CDR1 and CDR2 are LNHDA and SQIVND (reference sequence). With 2 bases clipped from V and 4 bases from J, the junction kept 3 bases outside the gene matches. The CDR3 totals 14 residues. The CDR3 protein is CASSIQGAGTEAFF. The CDR3, as DNA: TGTGCCAGTAGTATACAGGGGGCCGGCACTGAAGCTTTCTTT.

This chain joins TRBV5-1 and TRBJ1-3, with TRBD1 identical over 7 bases. CDR3 length: 20 residues. Germline-derived CDR1 and CDR2 are SGHRS and YFSETQ. The trim removed 3 bases at V and 1 base at J, leaving 19 bases unmatched. CDR3 sequence (DNA): TGCGCCAGCAGCTGGATCCGGGACAGAAGTCTATACCATTCTGGAAACACCATATATTTT. It specifies CASSWIRDRSLYHSGNTIYF.

This chain's CDR3 is CATSRDNRGSGELFF. CDR3 DNA sequence: TGTGCCACCAGCAGAGATAATCGGGGGTCCGGGGAGCTGTTTTTT. The chain carries TRBV15 and TRBJ2-2, with TRBD2 as a possible D gene (6 bases). Looked up from germline, CDR1 is LNHNV and CDR2 is YYDKDF (reference sequence). Trimming took off 0 bases at V and 6 bases at J, with 11 bases between the two ends. The CDR3 loop spans 15 amino acids.

This clone showed up just once. The chain recombines TRBV28 with TRBJ2-5; no definite D call. Germline V lookup: CDR1 MDHEN, CDR2 SYDVKM. The CDR3 runs to 13 residues. V was shortened by 2 bases and J by 2 bases, with 6 bases between the two germline ends. The CDR3 reads CASSLQQQETQYF. In DNA form, the CDR3 reads TGTGCCAGCAGTTTACAACAGCAAGAGACCCAGTACTTC.

There are a few counts of this clone. The V and J genes are TRBV19 and TRBJ1-2, with TRBD1 matching 9 bases. With 5 bases clipped from V and 2 bases from J, the junction kept 3 bases outside the gene matches. The CDR3 runs 14 residues. Germline assignment: CDR1 LNHDA and CDR2 SQIVND (reference sequence). CDR3: CASSPGQGNYGYTF. The CDR3, as DNA: TGTGCCAGTAGTCCGGGACAGGGCAACTATGGCTACACCTTC. Full variable domain (outside the CDR3, taken from reference TRBV19 and TRBJ1-2): DGGITQSPKYLFRKEGQNVTLSCEQNLNHDAMYWYRQDPGQGLRLIYYSQIVNDFQKGDIAEGYSVSREKKESFPLTVTSAQKNPTAFYLCASSPGQGNYGYTFGSGTRLTVV.

This chain connects TRBV19 to TRBJ1-2, with 12 bases fitting TRBD1. Trimming cost V 10 bases and J 4 bases; bases outside gene matches: 16. This CDR3 has 17 amino acids. Germline loops: CDR1 LNHDA, CDR2 SQIVND (reference sequence). DNA of the CDR3: TGTGCCACCACCCCACAGGGACAGGGGGCGGCGAGCTATGGCTACACCTTC. Amino acids: CATTPQGQGAASYGYTF. The whole variable domain, filled in from reference TRBV19 and TRBJ1-2, reads DGGITQSPKYLFRKEGQNVTLSCEQNLNHDAMYWYRQDPGQGLRLIYYSQIVNDFQKGDIAEGYSVSREKKESFPLTVTSAQKNPTAFYLCATTPQGQGAASYGYTFGSGTRLTVV.

This sequence joins TRBV6-1 and TRBJ2-1; maybe TRBD1 (5 bases). Looked up from germline, CDR1 is MNHNS and CDR2 is SASEGT. The V gene lost 0 bases and the J gene lost 12 bases, with 12 bases spanning the gap. This CDR3 has 13 amino acids. CDR3 protein: CASSEAWGVMQFF. In nucleotides, the CDR3 is TGTGCCAGCAGTGAAGCGTGGGGCGTGATGCAGTTCTTC.

The genes are TRBV18 and TRBJ1-2; tentatively, D is TRBD1 (5 bases). Between the trimmed V and J ends, which lost 0 bases and 5 bases, there was a span of 13 bases. The CDR3 is 15 residues long. The germline gives CDR1 KGHSH, CDR2 LQKENI. The CDR3 sequence is CASSPPSQGSYGYTF. The CDR3 nucleotides read TGTGCCAGCTCACCACCCTCCCAGGGATCATATGGCTACACCTTC.

This clone was detected a few times. The chain has TRBV5-6 and TRBJ1-3, with D unresolved. Germline CDR1 and CDR2: SGHDT and YYEEEE. The CDR3 runs to 12 residues. V gave up 4 bases and J gave up 8 bases, with 10 bases separating them. In DNA, the CDR3 is TGTGCCAGCAGCCCATACGGGGACACCATATATTTT. Encoded protein: CASSPYGDTIYF.

The genes are TRBV10-2 and TRBJ1-2; 11 bases line up with TRBD1. The CDR3 covers 15 residues. Trimming took 8 bases from V and 0 from J; bases not matched to a gene: 5. CDR1 WSHSY and CDR2 SAAADI come from the germline V gene. The CDR3: CASRDRGSPNYGYTF. CDR3 in DNA: TGCGCCAGCCGGGACAGGGGGTCCCCTAACTATGGCTACACCTTC.